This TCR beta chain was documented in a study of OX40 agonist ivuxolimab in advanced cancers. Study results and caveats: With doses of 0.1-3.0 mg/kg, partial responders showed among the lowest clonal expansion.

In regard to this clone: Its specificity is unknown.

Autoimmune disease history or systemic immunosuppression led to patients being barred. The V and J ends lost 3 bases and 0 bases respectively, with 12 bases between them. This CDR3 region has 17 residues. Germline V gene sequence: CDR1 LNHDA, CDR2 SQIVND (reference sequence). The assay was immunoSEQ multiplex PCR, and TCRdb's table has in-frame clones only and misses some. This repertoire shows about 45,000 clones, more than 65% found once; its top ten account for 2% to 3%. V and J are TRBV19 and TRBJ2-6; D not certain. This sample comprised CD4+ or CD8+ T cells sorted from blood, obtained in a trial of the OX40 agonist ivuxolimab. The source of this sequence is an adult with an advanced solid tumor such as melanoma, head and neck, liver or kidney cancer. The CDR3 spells CASSMGIHYSGANVLTF. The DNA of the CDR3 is TGTGCCAGTAGTATGGGCATACACTACTCTGGGGCCAACGTCCTGACTTTC.